This T cell receptor beta chain was obtained from a study of blood T cell repertoires in COVID-19. About the study: Specimens from acute and convalescent COVID-19 originated in the United States, Italy and Spain. The analysed material was cDNA or gDNA that came from T cells, B-cell-depleted T cells, or PBMCs.

As originally analysed: The authors estimated nucleated cell counts from reference gene primer amplification. The protocol was immunoSEQ multiplex PCR, while the TCRdb copy is restricted to in-frame clones and leaves out a portion. D and trimming come from the DNA, and the V and J calls and clone size come from that table. The data show around 180,000 clones, approximately 87% seen once. Sequences were obtained from peripheral blood. This receptor was taken from a man between 65 and 85 years old with active or convalescent COVID-19.

DNA for the CDR3: TGTGCCAGCAGTTTATACAGGCCTGACTCCTACGAGCAGTACTTC. This codes for CASSLYRPDSYEQYF. The chain recombines TRBV27 with TRBJ2-7; TRBD1 is a possible D gene (5 bases). CDR1 is MNHEY, CDR2 SMNVEV, per germline (reference sequence). V was shortened by 1 base and J by 0 bases, with 10 bases between the two germline ends. This CDR3 is 15 amino acids long.